The 23 T cell receptor beta chains in this list originate from one sample, sequenced in a study of T cell responses to AZD1222 COVID-19 vaccine. Sequencing used immunoSEQ multiplex PCR; TCRdb keeps in-frame clones, though not all of them. The data contain 56,000 or so clones, approximately 80% of them singletons. The sample was peripheral blood, taken 28 days after the second AZD1222 dose. These receptors were taken from an adult who received the AZD1222 COVID-19 vaccine.

The sample holds one count of this clone. The rearrangement uses TRBV11-2 and TRBJ2-5; 11 bases align to TRBD2. Germline lookup yields CDR1 SGHAT and CDR2 FQNNGV. This CDR3 comprises 16 residues. V lost 1 base and J lost 5; bases outside the gene matches: 6. CDR3 in DNA: TGTGCCAGCAGCTTAGCCCCTAGCGGGAGGAGGGAGACCCAGTACTTC. Protein: CASSLAPSGRRETQYF.

This clone was seen only once. The chain has TRBV5-4 and TRBJ2-7; 14 positions match TRBD2. V shed 4 bases, J shed 8 bases, and the junction held 8 bases outside the gene matches. This CDR3 contains 15 residues. Germline lookup yields CDR1 SGHNT and CDR2 YYREEE (reference sequence). CDR3: CASSPGLAGDGKQYF. The CDR3 nucleotides are TGTGCCAGCAGCCCGGGACTAGCGGGGGACGGGAAGCAGTACTTC.

The J gene is TRBJ1-3, the V gene TRBV5-1; weak D call: TRBD1 (5 bases). The CDR3 extends over 14 amino acids. The germline V and J ends were trimmed by 3 bases and 4 bases, with 11 bases remaining between them. The V gene's germline CDR1 is SGHRS and CDR2 YFSETQ. The CDR3: CASSSGTAGNTIYF. In DNA form, the CDR3 reads TGCGCCAGCAGCTCAGGGACGGCCGGAAACACCATATATTTT.

This rearrangement joins TRBV9 to TRBJ2-2, with D perhaps given as TRBD1 or TRBD2 (5 bases each). The V and J ends lost 0 bases and 5 bases respectively, with 14 bases between them. The V gene's germline CDR1 is SGDLS and CDR2 YYNGEE. The length of the CDR3 is 16 residues. Here the CDR3 DNA reads TGTGCCAGCAGCGTAGGGGTCTGGGGGAAAACCGGGGAGCTGTTTTTT. It yields the protein CASSVGVWGKTGELFF.

This chain joins TRBV28 and TRBJ1-1, with D perhaps TRBD1 (6 bases). There are 14 residues in the CDR3. Trimming left V 6 bases short and J 1 base short, with 12 bases between. Germline CDR1 reads MDHEN; CDR2 reads SYDVKM. DNA of the CDR3: TGTGCCAGCAGGGGGCAGGGGCCGAACACTGAAGCTTTCTTT. The encoded protein is CASRGQGPNTEAFF.

V is TRBV3-1 (or the pseudogene TRBV3-2) and J is TRBJ1-4; 7 nucleotides line up with TRBD1. V trimming: 5 bases; J trimming: 3 bases; junction bases outside the gene matches: 6. CDR3 length: 15 residues. From germline, CDR1 is LGHDT and CDR2 YNNKEL (reference sequence). In nucleotides, the CDR3 is TGTGCCAGCAGCGGCCGGACAGGTCCTAATGAAAAACTGTTTTTT. Translated, it gives CASSGRTGPNEKLFF.

This clone has a handful of counts. The gene calls are TRBV3-1 (or the pseudogene TRBV3-2) and TRBJ1-4, with D possibly being TRBD1 (5 bases). Trimming removed 0 bases from V and 7 bases from J, with 9 bases in between. The CDR3 is 14 amino acids. Germline V lookup: CDR1 LGHDT, CDR2 YNNKEL (reference sequence). CDR3 protein: CASSQDTGGEKLFF. CDR3 in DNA: TGTGCCAGCAGCCAAGATACTGGGGGTGAAAAACTGTTTTTT.

The chain employs TRBV5-5 and TRBJ1-1, with D possibly being TRBD1 (6 bases). This CDR3 has 14 residues. V shed 5 bases and J shed 0 bases, with 11 bases lying between them. The germline V gene has CDR1 SGHKS and CDR2 YYEKEE (reference sequence). The CDR3 DNA is TGTGCCAGCAGTCCGGACAGCCTGAACACTGAAGCTTTCTTT. Amino acids: CASSPDSLNTEAFF.

This clone was counted a single time. The chain carries TRBV6-2 or TRBV6-3 and TRBJ2-6; TRBD2 is a possible D gene (5 bases). V was pared by 3 bases and J by 0 bases, with 15 bases between. Germline CDR1 MNHEY, CDR2 SVGEGT. CDR3 length: 18 residues. For the CDR3, the DNA is TGTGCCAGCAGTTATCCCCGTGGACTTACCTCTGGGGCCAACGTCCTGACTTTC. Translated, it gives CASSYPRGLTSGANVLTF.

This chain links TRBV2 with TRBJ1-6, with a tentative D call TRBD1 (6 bases). V shed 5 bases and J shed 12 bases, with 17 bases lying between them. The length of the CDR3 is 14 residues. Germline V gene data show CDR1 as SNHLY and CDR2 as FYNNEI. CDR3 bases: TGTGCCAGCAGTACAGGGAGCCCCAACGGACCCCTCCACTTT. It encodes CASSTGSPNGPLHF.

V and J are TRBV5-5 and TRBJ2-1, with D possibly matching TRBD2 (5 bases). Trimming took off 5 bases at V and 6 bases at J, with 9 bases between the two ends. Per germline, CDR1 SGHKS and CDR2 YYEKEE (reference sequence). The CDR3 covers 12 residues. The CDR3 reads CASSLARNEQFF. The CDR3 DNA sequence: TGTGCCAGCAGTCTAGCCCGCAATGAGCAGTTCTTC.

The chain carries TRBV3-1 (or the pseudogene TRBV3-2) and TRBJ2-1; TRBD2 aligns across 13 bases. The V and J ends lost 0 bases and 5 bases, in that order; junction bases with no gene match: 10. Germline lookup yields CDR1 LGHDT and CDR2 YNNKEL (reference sequence). CDR3 size: 19 residues. The DNA of the CDR3 is TGTGCCAGCAGCCAAGAAAGCTGGACTAGCGGGAGAGAAAACAATGAGCAGTTCTTC. Translating gives CASSQESWTSGRENNEQFF.

V is TRBV2 and J is TRBJ1-2; D may be TRBD1 (5 bases). Deletions cut 7 bases from V and 7 bases from J, with 19 bases between. Per the germline V gene, CDR1 is SNHLY and CDR2 is FYNNEI. The CDR3 sequence is 14 residues long. The CDR3 bases are TGTGCCAGCATTATCGTAAGGGGAGGCCTTGGCTACACCTTC. This codes for CASIIVRGGLGYTF.

The genes are TRBV27 and TRBJ1-6, with unresolved D. Germline V CDR1 and CDR2: MNHEY, SMNVEV (reference sequence). The CDR3 totals 16 residues. The V end lost 2 bases, the J end lost 1 base, and 9 bases lay between the germline ends. The CDR3 loop reads CASSLTGGSYNSPLHF. DNA of the CDR3: TGTGCCAGCAGTTTAACGGGTGGGTCCTATAATTCACCCCTCCACTTT.

The chain uses TRBV19 and TRBJ2-1; 9 bases line up with TRBD2. The CDR3 contains 16 residues. Germline CDR1 and CDR2: LNHDA and SQIVND (reference sequence). V shed 5 bases and J 6 bases; nucleotides not matched to a gene: 11. The CDR3, as DNA: TGTGCCAGTAGTTTCCCGGGACTAGCTTTCTTCAATGAGCAGTTCTTC. Residues: CASSFPGLAFFNEQFF.

This chain connects TRBV11-2 to TRBJ2-2; TRBD1 matches at 8 bases. Germline lookup yields CDR1 SGHAT and CDR2 FQNNGV. The CDR3 has 17 amino acids. V lost 6 bases to trimming and J lost 1 base; unmatched junction nucleotides: 10. CDR3 region: CASSSNPGQVNTGELFF. The CDR3 nucleotides are TGTGCCAGCAGTAGTAACCCGGGACAGGTGAACACCGGGGAGCTGTTTTTT. Based on the CDR3 plus reference TRBV11-2 and TRBJ2-2, the full variable domain is EAGVAQSPRYKIIEKRQSVAFWCNPISGHATLYWYQQILGQGPKLLIQFQNNGVVDDSQLPKDRFSAERLKGVDSTLKIQPAKLEDSAVYLCASSSNPGQVNTGELFFGEGSRLTVL.

The V and J genes are TRBV2 and TRBJ1-1; the D is unclear. This CDR3 is 15 amino acids long. V lost 5 bases, J lost 1 base, and 14 bases lay in between. Germline loops: CDR1 SNHLY, CDR2 FYNNEI. CDR3 nucleotide sequence: TGTGCCAGCAGTTCAAGGAGGGTCCAGAACACTGAAGCTTTCTTT. Its protein is CASSSRRVQNTEAFF.

The table lists this clone with a count of one. The chain couples TRBV18 to TRBJ2-1; no clear D gene. CDR3 size: 15 residues. With 0 bases removed from V and 3 bases from J, the gap between germline ends came to 9 bases. CDR1 and CDR2 (germline): KGHSH, LQKENI. This chain's CDR3 is CASSPPGQSYNEQFF. The CDR3 DNA follows: TGTGCCAGCTCACCACCAGGCCAGAGCTACAATGAGCAGTTCTTC.

The genes are TRBV20-1 and TRBJ1-4; no definite D call. This CDR3 is 13 amino acids long. V lost 3 bases and J lost 8, with 13 bases in between. Germline V gene sequence: CDR1 DFQATT, CDR2 SNEGSKA (reference sequence). The CDR3 nucleotides read TGCAGTGCTAGTTCCCGGGTAGGGGAAAAACTGTTTTTT. Translation: CSASSRVGEKLFF.

V usage is TRBV4-1 and J usage is TRBJ1-3; 8 positions match TRBD1. This CDR3 region has 16 residues. After removal of 1 base from V and 2 bases from J, the junction contained 4 bases not matched to a gene. The germline V gene encodes CDR1 MGHRA and CDR2 YSYEKL. CDR3 DNA sequence: TGCGCCAGCAGCCAAGCCCAGGGGGCGACTGGAAACACCATATATTTT. This sequence encodes CASSQAQGATGNTIYF.

The chain joins TRBV28 to TRBJ2-1, with 10 bases that match TRBD1. The CDR3 has 16 amino acids. Trimming cost V 2 bases and J 4 bases; bases outside gene matches: 5. In germline, CDR1 is MDHEN, CDR2 SYDVKM. As DNA, the CDR3 is TGTGCCAGCAGTTTAGCCGGGACAGGGGTATACAATGAGCAGTTCTTC. Its translation is CASSLAGTGVYNEQFF.

V is TRBV5-1 and J is TRBJ1-3; D uncertain. CDR1 is SGHRS, CDR2 YFSETQ, per germline. The CDR3 covers 15 residues. With 6 bases removed from V and 0 bases from J, the gap between germline ends came to 13 bases. CDR3 bases: TGCGCCAGCACCCCGACGGGGTACTCTGGAAACACCATATATTTT. Protein sequence: CASTPTGYSGNTIYF.

This chain links TRBV5-5 with TRBJ2-2; D might be TRBD1 (5 bases). The CDR3 contains 15 residues. V gave up 1 base and J gave up 4 bases, with 11 bases separating them. Per germline, CDR1 SGHKS and CDR2 YYEKEE (reference sequence). For the CDR3, the DNA is TGTGCCAGCAGCTTGCCCTTCGACAGCACCGGGGAGCTGTTTTTT. Residues: CASSLPFDSTGELFF.